What follows are 12 T cell receptor beta chains derived from one specimen sequenced in a study of T-cell reconstitution after alpha-beta-depleted transplantation in children (dated by TCRdb to the mid-2010s). Library method: PCR. Sequencer: Illumina HiSeq 2500. TCR libraries were prepared with molecular barcoding, using unique molecular identifiers to normalize TCRbeta repertoire quantification. TCRdb trimmed public reads at Q25 via fastp, called clones via MiXCR and kept in-frame beta chains. Every CDR3 protein is listed once, alongside the most common genes and DNA of its rows. The sample table contains about 480,000 distinct CDR3 sequences; only one count was recorded for roughly an eighth of them. About 5% of the sample goes to the ten largest clones. The sample consisted of PBMCs from the stem cell graft donor, taken from the stem cell graft. These receptors came from a human donor who donated a stem cell graft to a child with combined immunodeficiency.

The sample holds many counts of this clonotype. The chain couples TRBV5-1 to TRBJ2-7; a possible D gene is TRBD2 (5 bases). Germline V gives CDR1 SGHRS, CDR2 YFSETQ. This CDR3 has 15 residues. Trimming cost V 6 bases and J 0 bases, with 16 bases left between them. The CDR3 protein is CASKRMSTSSYEQYF. CDR3 bases: TGCGCCAGCAAACGCATGAGTACTAGCTCCTACGAGCAGTACTTC.

This chain uses TRBV7-8 with TRBJ2-7; D possibly corresponds to TRBD1 (5 bases). The germline gives CDR1 SGHVS, CDR2 FQNEAQ. V lost 0 bases and J 3 bases, leaving 9 bases between the germline ends. The CDR3 runs 14 residues. CDR3 in amino acids: CASSLALGVYEQYF. In DNA form, the CDR3 reads TGTGCCAGCAGCTTAGCCCTAGGGGTCTACGAGCAGTACTTC.

The V gene is TRBV29-1, the J gene TRBJ1-1; TRBD1 matches at 9 bases. The CDR3 has 16 residues. With 0 bases clipped from V and 2 bases from J, the junction kept 7 bases outside the gene matches. CDR1 is SQVTM, CDR2 ANQGSEA, per germline. The CDR3, as DNA: TGCAGCGTTGAAGATACATCCACAGGGGGCAACACTGAAGCTTTCTTT. Protein product: CSVEDTSTGGNTEAFF.

The gene calls are TRBV12-3 or TRBV12-4 and TRBJ1-4; no definite D call. CDR3 length: 11 amino acids. Trimming stripped 6 bases from V and 10 bases from J, with 9 bases between. Written as DNA, the CDR3 is TGTGCCAGCAGCCCCGGCGGAAAACTGTTTTTT. Encoded protein: CASSPGGKLFF.

The table lists this clonotype with a count of one. V gene TRBV7-9 combines with J gene TRBJ2-7; D is perhaps TRBD1 or TRBD2 (5 bases each). The CDR3 sequence is 16 residues long. The germline CDR1 and CDR2 sequences are SEHNR and FQNEAQ (reference sequence). The V gene lost 7 bases and the J gene lost 0 bases, with 19 bases spanning the gap. The CDR3 loop is CASNPGLSGPSYEQYF. The CDR3 nucleotides are TGTGCCAGCAACCCGGGTCTGTCGGGACCCTCCTACGAGCAGTACTTC.

This clonotype has just a few counts. This chain uses TRBV10-3 with TRBJ2-3; 8 bases agree with TRBD2. The CDR3 has 17 amino acids. Germline V gene sequence: CDR1 ENHRY, CDR2 SYGVKD. With 1 base clipped from V and 1 base from J, the junction kept 7 bases outside the gene matches. The CDR3 loop is CAISEFWTSKGTDTQYF. CDR3 DNA: TGTGCCATCAGTGAGTTCTGGACTAGCAAGGGCACAGATACGCAGTATTTT.

V gene TRBV11-2 combines with J gene TRBJ2-5, with D uncertain. CDR3 length equals 17 residues. V lost 3 bases and J 1 base, leaving 18 bases between the germline ends. Germline V gene sequence: CDR1 SGHAT, CDR2 FQNNGV. The CDR3: CASSFHDAPNLQETQYF. The CDR3 DNA reads as TGTGCCAGCAGCTTCCATGATGCGCCGAATCTCCAAGAGACCCAGTACTTC.

This clonotype was counted only a few times. This chain joins TRBV20-1 and TRBJ2-7; D possibly matches TRBD1 or TRBD2 (5 bases each). Trimming stripped 0 bases from V and 1 base from J, with 10 bases between. CDR1 is DFQATT, CDR2 SNEGSKA, per germline (reference sequence). CDR3 length: 14 amino acids. CDR3 sequence (DNA): TGCAGTGCTAGAGACGGGACGGTTTCCTACGAGCAGTACTTC. Translated, it gives CSARDGTVSYEQYF.

This clonotype has a handful of counts. The rearrangement joins TRBV20-1 to TRBJ2-7; D is perhaps TRBD1 or TRBD2 (5 bases each). Germline V gives CDR1 DFQATT, CDR2 SNEGSKA (reference sequence). The V and J ends lost 5 bases and 2 bases respectively, with 10 bases between them. This CDR3 spans 12 amino acids. CDR3 DNA: TGCAGTGCTGGGGACGTGGCCTACGAGCAGTACTTC. Translation gives CSAGDVAYEQYF.

This clonotype was recorded only once. A much larger clone lies one base from this, so it may be a read error. The gene calls are TRBV12-3 or TRBV12-4 and TRBJ2-7, with D uncertain. V shed 5 bases and J shed 5 bases, with 13 bases lying between them. The CDR3 extends over 13 amino acids. The CDR3 spells CASSPSDHHEQYF. The CDR3 DNA reads as TGTGCCAGCAGTCCCTCCGATCACCACGAGCAGTACTTC.

This sequence joins TRBV29-1 and TRBJ2-1; TRBD1 matches 10 bases. The CDR3 is made up of 14 amino acids. The ends lost 6 bases at V and 6 bases at J; junction bases unmatched: 8. Germline V lookup: CDR1 SQVTM, CDR2 ANQGSEA. CDR3 DNA: TGCAGCGTCGTCGACAGGGGGCCCTTCAATGAGCAGTTCTTC. Protein sequence: CSVVDRGPFNEQFF.

The rearrangement links TRBV4-2 to TRBJ2-1; 8 bases fit TRBD1. The CDR3 is made up of 17 amino acids. Trimming cost V 2 bases and J 4 bases; bases outside gene matches: 10. Germline CDR1 reads LGHNA; CDR2 reads YNFKEQ. CDR3 residues: CASSQLLGQGEYNEQFF. The CDR3 DNA reads TGTGCCAGCAGCCAACTTCTCGGACAGGGAGAGTACAATGAGCAGTTCTTC.